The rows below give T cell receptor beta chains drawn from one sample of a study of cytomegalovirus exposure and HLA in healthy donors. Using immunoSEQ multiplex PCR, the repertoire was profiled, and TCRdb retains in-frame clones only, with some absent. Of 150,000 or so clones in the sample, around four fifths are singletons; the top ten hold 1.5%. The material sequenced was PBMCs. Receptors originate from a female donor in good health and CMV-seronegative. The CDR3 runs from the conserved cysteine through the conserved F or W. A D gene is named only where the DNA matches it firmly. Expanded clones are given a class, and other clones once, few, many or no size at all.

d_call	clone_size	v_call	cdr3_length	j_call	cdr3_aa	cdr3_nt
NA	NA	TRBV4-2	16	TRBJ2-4	CASSPRDTLAKNIQYF	TGTGCCAGCAGCCCCCGGGACACCCTAGCCAAAAACATTCAGTACTTC
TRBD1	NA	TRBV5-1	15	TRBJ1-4	CASSLGGQGNEKLFF	TGCGCCAGCAGCTTGGGGGGACAGGGGAATGAAAAACTGTTTTTT
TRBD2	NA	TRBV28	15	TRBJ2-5	CASSSAGLADETQYF	TGTGCCAGCAGTTCTGCGGGACTAGCGGACGAGACCCAGTACTTC
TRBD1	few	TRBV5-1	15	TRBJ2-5	CASTSGTGEQETQYF	TGCGCCAGCACCAGCGGGACAGGGGAACAAGAGACCCAGTACTTC
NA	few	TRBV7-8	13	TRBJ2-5	CASKNRGKETQYF	TGTGCCAGCAAGAACCGGGGAAAAGAGACCCAGTACTTC
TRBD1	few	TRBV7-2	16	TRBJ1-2	CASSLAPGQGGNGYTF	TGTGCCAGCAGCTTAGCCCCGGGACAGGGGGGCAATGGCTACACCTTC
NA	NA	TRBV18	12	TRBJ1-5	CASSPPDQPQHF	TGTGCCAGCTCACCACCCGATCAGCCCCAGCATTTT
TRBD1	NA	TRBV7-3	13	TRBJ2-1	CASSGQGGDEQFF	TGTGCCAGCAGCGGACAGGGCGGGGATGAGCAGTTCTTC
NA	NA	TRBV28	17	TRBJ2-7	CASSLSPGGGSSYEQYF	TGTGCCAGCAGTTTAAGCCCTGGGGGGGGCTCCTCCTACGAGCAGTACTTC
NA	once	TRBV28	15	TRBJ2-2	CASSLEVFNTGELFF	TGTGCCAGCAGTCTAGAGGTTTTTAACACCGGGGAGCTGTTTTTT
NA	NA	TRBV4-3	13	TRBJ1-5	CASSQDRYQPQHF	TGCGCCAGCAGCCAAGATCGGTATCAGCCCCAGCATTTT
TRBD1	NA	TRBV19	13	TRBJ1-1	CASHQGADTEAFF	TGTGCCAGTCATCAGGGGGCCGACACTGAAGCTTTCTTT
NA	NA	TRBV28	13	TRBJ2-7	CASIMGPAGEQYF	TGTGCCAGCATTATGGGACCCGCGGGAGAGCAGTACTTC
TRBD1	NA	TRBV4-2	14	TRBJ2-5	CASSQRQGGETQYF	TGTGCCAGCAGTCAAAGACAGGGTGGGGAGACCCAGTACTTC
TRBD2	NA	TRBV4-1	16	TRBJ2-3	CASSGTSGAFADTQYF	TGCGCCAGCAGTGGGACTAGCGGGGCGTTTGCAGATACGCAGTATTTT
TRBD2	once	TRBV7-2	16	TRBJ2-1	CASSLAAGAFKNEQFF	TGTGCCAGCAGCTTAGCTGCGGGAGCGTTTAAAAATGAGCAGTTCTTC
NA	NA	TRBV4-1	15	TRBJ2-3	CASSQDEESTDTQYF	TGCGCCAGCAGCCAAGATGAGGAAAGCACAGATACGCAGTATTTT
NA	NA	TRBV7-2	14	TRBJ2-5	CASSRRWAGETQYF	TGTGCCAGCAGCCGTCGGTGGGCGGGGGAGACCCAGTACTTC
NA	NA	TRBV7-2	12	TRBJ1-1	CASSFSGYEAFF	TGTGCCAGCAGCTTTTCAGGGTATGAAGCTTTCTTT
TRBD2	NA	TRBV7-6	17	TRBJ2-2	CASSLAGGLAETGELFF	TGTGCCAGCAGCTTAGCGGGAGGTCTAGCGGAAACCGGGGAGCTGTTTTTT
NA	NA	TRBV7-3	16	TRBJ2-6	CASKEAANSGANVLTF	TGTGCCAGCAAGGAGGCAGCAAACTCTGGGGCCAACGTCCTGACTTTC
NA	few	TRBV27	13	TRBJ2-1	CASSPQGDNEQFF	TGTGCCAGCAGTCCACAGGGAGACAATGAGCAGTTCTTC
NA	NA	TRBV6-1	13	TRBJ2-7	CASSETAAYEQYF	TGTGCCAGCAGTGAAACAGCTGCCTACGAGCAGTACTTC
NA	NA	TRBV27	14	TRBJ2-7	CASSPNRAPYEQYF	TGTGCCAGCAGTCCGAACAGGGCACCCTACGAGCAGTACTTC
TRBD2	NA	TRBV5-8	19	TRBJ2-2	CASSRPAGRPGGNTGELFF	TGTGCCAGCAGCCGGCCTGCAGGGCGCCCGGGGGGAAACACCGGGGAGCTGTTTTTT
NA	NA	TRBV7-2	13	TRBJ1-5	CASSPDRKQPQHF	TGTGCCAGCAGCCCTGACAGAAAACAGCCCCAGCATTTT
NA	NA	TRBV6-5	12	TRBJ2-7	CASSYRFAEQYF	TGTGCCAGCAGTTACCGATTTGCGGAGCAGTACTTC
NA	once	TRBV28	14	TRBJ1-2	CASSLQDSSYGYTF	TGTGCCAGCAGCTTACAGGACAGTTCCTATGGCTACACCTTC
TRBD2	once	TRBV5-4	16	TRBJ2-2	CASSFGLAGNTGELFF	TGTGCCAGCAGCTTCGGACTAGCGGGGAACACCGGGGAGCTGTTTTTT
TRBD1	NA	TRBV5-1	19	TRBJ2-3	CASSPEDRDHLLSTDTQYF	TGCGCCAGCAGCCCAGAGGACAGGGACCACCTCCTTAGCACAGATACGCAGTATTTT
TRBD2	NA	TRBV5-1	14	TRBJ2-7	CASSEGLVSYEQYF	TGCGCCAGCAGCGAAGGACTAGTCTCCTACGAGCAGTACTTC
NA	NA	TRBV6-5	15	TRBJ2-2	CASSRTGRAPGELFF	TGTGCCAGCAGCCGAACAGGGAGGGCCCCCGGGGAGCTGTTTTTT
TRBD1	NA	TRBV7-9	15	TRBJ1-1	CASSRLGQGGTEAFF	TGTGCCAGCAGCAGACTGGGACAGGGGGGGACTGAAGCTTTCTTT
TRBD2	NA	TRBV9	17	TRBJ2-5	CASSVVGLAGESETQYF	TGTGCCAGCAGCGTAGTGGGACTAGCGGGAGAGAGTGAGACCCAGTACTTC
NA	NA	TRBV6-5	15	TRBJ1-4	CASSWRQATNEKLFF	TGTGCCAGCAGTTGGAGACAGGCAACTAATGAAAAACTGTTTTTT
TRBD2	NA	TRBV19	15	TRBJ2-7	CASSDLLAEKYEQYF	TGTGCCAGTAGTGATCTACTAGCGGAAAAATACGAGCAGTACTTC
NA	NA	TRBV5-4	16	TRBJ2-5	CASSLQPSRGLETQYF	TGTGCCAGCAGCTTGCAACCTTCGAGAGGATTGGAGACCCAGTACTTC
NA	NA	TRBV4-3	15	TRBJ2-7	CASSPRGAGWDEQYF	TGCGCCAGCAGCCCCCGGGGTGCGGGGTGGGACGAGCAGTACTTC
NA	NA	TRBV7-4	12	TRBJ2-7	CASSFAGCEQYF	TGTGCCAGCAGCTTCGCGGGTTGCGAGCAGTACTTC
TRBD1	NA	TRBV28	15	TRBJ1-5	CASRLQGARGQPQHF	TGTGCCAGCAGATTACAGGGGGCGCGAGGGCAGCCCCAGCATTTT
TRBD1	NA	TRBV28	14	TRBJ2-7	CASAGTGTGAEQYF	TGTGCCAGCGCCGGGACAGGGACGGGTGCCGAGCAGTACTTC
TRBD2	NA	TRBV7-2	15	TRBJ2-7	CASSLGSSGFYEQYF	TGTGCCAGCAGCTTAGGTTCTAGCGGTTTCTACGAGCAGTACTTC